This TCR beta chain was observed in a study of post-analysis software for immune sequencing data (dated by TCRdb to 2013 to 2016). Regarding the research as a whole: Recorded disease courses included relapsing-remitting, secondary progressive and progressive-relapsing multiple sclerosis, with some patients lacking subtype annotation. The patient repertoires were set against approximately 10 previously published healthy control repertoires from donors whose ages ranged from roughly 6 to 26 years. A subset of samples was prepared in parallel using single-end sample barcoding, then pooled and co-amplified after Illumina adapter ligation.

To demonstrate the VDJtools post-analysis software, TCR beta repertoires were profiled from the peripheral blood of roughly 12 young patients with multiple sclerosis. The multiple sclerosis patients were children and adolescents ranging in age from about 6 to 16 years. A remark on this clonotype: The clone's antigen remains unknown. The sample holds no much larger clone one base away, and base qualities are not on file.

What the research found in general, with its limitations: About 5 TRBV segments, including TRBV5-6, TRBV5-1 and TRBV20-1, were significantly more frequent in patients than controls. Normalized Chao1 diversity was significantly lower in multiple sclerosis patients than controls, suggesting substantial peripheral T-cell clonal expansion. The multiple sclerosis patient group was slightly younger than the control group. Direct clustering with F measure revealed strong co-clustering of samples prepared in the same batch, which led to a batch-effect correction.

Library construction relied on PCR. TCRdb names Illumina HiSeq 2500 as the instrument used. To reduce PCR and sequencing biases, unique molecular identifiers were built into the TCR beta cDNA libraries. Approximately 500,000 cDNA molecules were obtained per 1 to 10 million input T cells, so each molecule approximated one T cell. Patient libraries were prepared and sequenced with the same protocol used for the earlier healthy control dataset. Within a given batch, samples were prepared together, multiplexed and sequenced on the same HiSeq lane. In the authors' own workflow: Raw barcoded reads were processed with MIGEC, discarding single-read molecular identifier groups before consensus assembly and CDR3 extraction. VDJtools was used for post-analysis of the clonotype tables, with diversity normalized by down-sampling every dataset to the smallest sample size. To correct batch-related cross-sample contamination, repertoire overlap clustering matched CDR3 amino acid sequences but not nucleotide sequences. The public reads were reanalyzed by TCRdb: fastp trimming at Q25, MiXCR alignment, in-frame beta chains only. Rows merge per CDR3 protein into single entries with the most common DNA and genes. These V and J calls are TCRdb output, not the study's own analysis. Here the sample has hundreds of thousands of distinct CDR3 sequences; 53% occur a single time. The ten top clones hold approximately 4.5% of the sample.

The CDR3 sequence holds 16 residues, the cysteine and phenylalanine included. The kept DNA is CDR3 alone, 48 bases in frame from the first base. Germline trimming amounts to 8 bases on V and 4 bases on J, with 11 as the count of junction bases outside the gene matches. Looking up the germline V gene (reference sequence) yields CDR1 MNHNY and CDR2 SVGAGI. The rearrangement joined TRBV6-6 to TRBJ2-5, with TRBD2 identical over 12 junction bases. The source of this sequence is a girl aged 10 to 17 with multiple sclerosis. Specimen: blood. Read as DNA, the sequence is TGTGCCAGCCGGACGTTGGCTAGCGGGGGGGGAGAGACCCAGTACTTC. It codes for CASRTLASGGGETQYF.